This TCR beta chain was captured by sequencing in a study of T cells in Graves' hyperthyroidism and ophthalmopathy. It was RNA transcripts that yielded the amplified TCR beta CDR3 regions. First-round RT-PCR with HTBI primers amplified the TCR CDR3 region. MiXCR, run by TCRdb on the multiplex PCR reads, gives a single entry per CDR3 protein. The table has 30,000 to 35,000 distinct CDR3 sequences, about 52% seen once. This clonotype showed up just a few times. The antigen is unknown. Study-wide findings and caveats: Within blood appeared most thyroid clonotypes that had expanded above 0.001.

Based on clinical symptoms, serum thyroxine and TRAb, thyroid ultrasound and orbital computed tomography, diagnoses were reached. The CDR3 is 13 amino acids. The germline V gene has CDR1 MNHEY and CDR2 SMNVEV (reference sequence). The V segment lost 7 bases and the J segment 4 bases; nucleotides outside the gene matches: 5. The specimen sequenced was blood. This clonotype originated in a woman in her thirties or forties with Graves' ophthalmopathy. The chain has TRBV27 and TRBJ2-3; 7 nucleotides line up with TRBD2. This chain's CDR3 is CASKVGGADTQYF. The CDR3 DNA follows: TGTGCCAGCAAGGTGGGGGGGGCAGATACGCAGTATTTT.